The source of this T cell receptor beta chain is a study of human T cells and chemical hapten exposure. The library tagged each cDNA molecule with unique molecular identifiers. TCRdb recomputed calls from the RACE reads with MiXCR, one row per CDR3 protein. The table records 35,000 to 45,000 distinct CDR3 sequences, around 9% of them present only once. Time point reported: patch test 2, 6 weeks after DPC sensitization. Treatment meaning: therapeutic diphenylcyclopropenone sensitization with weekly scalp DPC. Germline-derived CDR1 and CDR2 are SQVTM and ANQGSEA. Trimming took off 4 bases at V and 9 bases at J, with 13 bases between the two ends. The CDR3 sequence is 12 residues long.

This TCR came from a woman between 40 and 55 years old with alopecia areata. Some clones in this sample may be carry-over from other donors' samples. This specimen was whole blood, taken in connection with sensitization to the hapten diphenylcyclopropenone (DPC). V gene TRBV29-1 combines with J gene TRBJ1-5; D uncertain. The CDR3 here is CSVAKGAGPQHF. CDR3 DNA sequence: TGCAGCGTTGCCAAGGGTGCTGGGCCCCAGCATTTT.